This T cell receptor beta chain was sequenced in a study of T-cell memory formation after mild COVID-19. Employing constant-segment primers, 5'RACE generated TCR alpha and TCR beta cDNA libraries bearing sample barcodes and UMIs. TCRdb recomputed calls from the 5' RACE reads with MiXCR, one row per CDR3 protein. The sample includes 120,000 to 150,000 distinct CDR3 sequences, 15% to 20% of them seen just once. As regards this clonotype: The antigen is unknown.

Regarding the study as a whole: Some clones that responded turned up in pre-infection memory, which suggests that cross-reactive memory joined in. Confirmation of SARS-CoV-2 specificity was lacking for second-wave clones peaking day 37. Later expanders leaned CD4+, whereas clones that contracted between day 15 and 85 were balanced CD4/CD8.

The germline gives CDR1 MNHEY, CDR2 SVGAGI. Trimming left V 0 bases short and J 0 bases short, with 9 bases between. The CDR3 is made up of 15 amino acids. This clonotype originated in an adult woman who had mild COVID-19 (a few samples of this study predate the infection). Cell type and time point are not known. Sequenced: PBMCs or a T cell subset sorted from them (not recorded which). The chain has TRBV6-5 and TRBJ2-7, with unresolved D. CDR3 nucleotides: TGTGCCAGCAGTTACTCCGCGTTTAGCTCCTACGAGCAGTACTTC. Protein: CASSYSAFSSYEQYF.